Sequencing of this T cell receptor (beta chain) was carried out in a study of blood T cell repertoires in COVID-19. The wider study: Sources were T cells, B-cell-depleted T cells, or PBMCs; the material itself was cDNA or gDNA.

Per germline, CDR1 MDHEN and CDR2 SYDVKM. V was pared by 4 bases and J by 4 bases, with 10 bases between. The CDR3 has 13 amino acids. In the authors' workflow: Cell counts per sample came from amplifying reference gene primers. Some clones are missing from TCRdb's copy, which holds only in-frame ones; the method was immunoSEQ multiplex PCR. Clone size and V and J calls were adopted from that table, with D and trimming inferred from the DNA. Counted here are fewer than 200,000 clones, about 72% occurring once; the ten biggest clones make up around 15%. The V gene is TRBV28, the J gene TRBJ1-2; possibly TRBD1 for D (5 bases). The sequence derives from a woman aged 45-65 years who had recovered from COVID-19. Sequenced sample: PBMCs or T cells enriched from blood (not recorded which). CDR3 residues: CASSSGGTYGYTF. The DNA for the CDR3 is TGTGCCAGCAGTTCGGGGGGTACCTATGGCTACACCTTC.